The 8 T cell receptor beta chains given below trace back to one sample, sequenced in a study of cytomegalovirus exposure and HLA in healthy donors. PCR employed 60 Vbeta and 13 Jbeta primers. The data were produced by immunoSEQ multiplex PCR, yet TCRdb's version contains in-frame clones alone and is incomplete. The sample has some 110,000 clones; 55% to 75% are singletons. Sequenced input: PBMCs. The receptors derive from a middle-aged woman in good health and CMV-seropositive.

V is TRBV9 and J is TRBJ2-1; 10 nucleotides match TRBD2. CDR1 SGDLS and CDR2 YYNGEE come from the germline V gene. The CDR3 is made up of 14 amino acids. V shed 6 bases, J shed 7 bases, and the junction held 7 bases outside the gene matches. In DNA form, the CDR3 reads TGTGCCAGCAACCCCAGCGGGAGGGCGAATGAGCAGTTCTTC. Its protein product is CASNPSGRANEQFF.

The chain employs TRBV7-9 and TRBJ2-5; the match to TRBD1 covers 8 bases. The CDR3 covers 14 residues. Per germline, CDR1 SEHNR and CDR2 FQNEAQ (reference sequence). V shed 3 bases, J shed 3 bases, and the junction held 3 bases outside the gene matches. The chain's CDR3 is CASSFQGAEETQYF. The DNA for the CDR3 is TGTGCCAGCAGCTTTCAGGGGGCTGAAGAGACCCAGTACTTC.

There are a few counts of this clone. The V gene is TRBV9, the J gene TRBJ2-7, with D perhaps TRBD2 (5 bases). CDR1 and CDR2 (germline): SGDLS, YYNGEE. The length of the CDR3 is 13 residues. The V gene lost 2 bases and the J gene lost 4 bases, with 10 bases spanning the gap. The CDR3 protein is CASSVRGGYEQYF. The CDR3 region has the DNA TGTGCCAGCAGCGTCCGAGGAGGATACGAGCAGTACTTC.

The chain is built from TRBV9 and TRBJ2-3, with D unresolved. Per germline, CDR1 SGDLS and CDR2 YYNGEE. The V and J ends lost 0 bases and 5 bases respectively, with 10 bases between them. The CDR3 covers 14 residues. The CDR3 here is CASSVGPGRDTQYF. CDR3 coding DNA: TGTGCCAGCAGCGTAGGTCCAGGCAGAGATACGCAGTATTTT. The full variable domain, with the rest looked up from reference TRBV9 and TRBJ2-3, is DSGVTQTPKHLITATGQRVTLRCSPRSGDLSVYWYQQSLDQGLQFLIQYYNGEERAKGNILERFSAQQFPDLHSELNLSSLELGDSALYFCASSVGPGRDTQYFGPGTRLTVL.

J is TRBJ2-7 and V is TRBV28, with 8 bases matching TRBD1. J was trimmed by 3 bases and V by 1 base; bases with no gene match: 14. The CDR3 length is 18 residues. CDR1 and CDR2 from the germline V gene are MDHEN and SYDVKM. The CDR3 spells CASSLFGQGHGKLYEQYF. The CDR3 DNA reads TGTGCCAGCAGTTTATTTGGACAGGGACACGGAAAGCTCTACGAGCAGTACTTC.

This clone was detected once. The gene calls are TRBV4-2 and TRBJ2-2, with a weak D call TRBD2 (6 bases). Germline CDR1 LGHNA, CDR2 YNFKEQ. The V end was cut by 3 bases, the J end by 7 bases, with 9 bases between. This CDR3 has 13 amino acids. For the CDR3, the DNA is TGTGCCAGCAGCCATAGTAGCGGCGGGGAGCTGTTTTTT. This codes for CASSHSSGGELFF.

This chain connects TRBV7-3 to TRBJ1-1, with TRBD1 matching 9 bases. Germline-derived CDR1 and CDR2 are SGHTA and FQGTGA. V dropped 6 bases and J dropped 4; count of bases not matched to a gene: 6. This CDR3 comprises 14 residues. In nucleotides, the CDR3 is TGTGCCAGCAGGTATTCACAGGGGGCCACTGAAGCTTTCTTT. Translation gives CASRYSQGATEAFF.

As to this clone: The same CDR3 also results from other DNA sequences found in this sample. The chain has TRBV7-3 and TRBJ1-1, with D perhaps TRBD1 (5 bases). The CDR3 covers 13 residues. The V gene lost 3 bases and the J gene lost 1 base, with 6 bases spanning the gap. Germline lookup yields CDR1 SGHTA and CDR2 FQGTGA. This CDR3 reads CASSLGQNTEAFF. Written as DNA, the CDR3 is TGTGCCAGCAGCTTGGGGCAGAACACTGAAGCTTTCTTT.